These T cell receptor beta chains were read from a single sample in a study of OX40 agonist ivuxolimab in advanced cancers. TCRdb's table, derived via immunoSEQ multiplex PCR, lists solely in-frame clones and lacks some. The table records roughly 72,000 clones, 65% to 85% of them present only once. Sequenced material: CD4+ or CD8+ T cells sorted from blood, taken in a trial of the OX40 agonist ivuxolimab. The origin of the receptors is an adult with an advanced solid tumor such as melanoma, head and neck, liver or kidney cancer. CDR3s include the opening cysteine and the closing phenylalanine or tryptophan. Clone size is stated in some rows and not others, as once, few, many or a class when expanded.

TRBV2,TRBJ1-1,NA,CASRVQTLNTEAFF
TRBV27,TRBJ1-3,NA,CASSSMNSGNTIYF
TRBV9,TRBJ2-3,NA,CASSLAGVWTDTQYF
TRBV5-1,TRBJ2-5,NA,CASSGSGAETQYF
TRBV7-8,TRBJ2-7,NA,CASSSWTSGDEQYF
TRBV5-1,TRBJ2-3,NA,CASSERTSGGSTDTQYF
TRBV30,TRBJ2-1,NA,CAWSLPNEQFF
TRBV11-3,TRBJ1-1,NA,CASSLDRRTEAFF
TRBV5-1,TRBJ2-1,NA,CASSGGRAQTNEQFF
TRBV9,TRBJ2-5,NA,CASSVGTSDQETQYF
TRBV7-2,TRBJ1-2,NA,CASSIIFGGGHGYTF
TRBV7-8,TRBJ2-5,NA,CASSLGYWTSGVETQYF
TRBV7-2,TRBJ1-5,NA,CASSPGVNQPQHF
TRBV6-1,TRBJ1-4,NA,CASGAGRDNEKLFF
TRBV6-5,TRBJ1-1,NA,CASIDLRGTEAFF
TRBV29-1,TRBJ2-5,NA,CSVEAGTDSLQTQYF
TRBV13,TRBJ2-7,NA,CASSLGRGRAYEQYF
TRBV7-2,TRBJ2-1,few,CASSPGATSYNEQFF
TRBV7-9,TRBJ2-7,once,CASSPHPGHPNREEQYF
TRBV7-9,TRBJ2-7,NA,CASLGVSEQYF
TRBV10-3,TRBJ2-7,NA,CAISDRAGAEEQYF
TRBV5-1,TRBJ2-4,NA,CASSLGLSGRENIQYF